This T cell receptor (beta chain) was observed in a study of radiation and T cells in renal cell carcinoma. Method: immunoSEQ multiplex PCR; TCRdb's copy keeps in-frame clones and lacks some. The data contain about 150,000 clones, 88% of them singletons. The CDR3 totals 17 residues. The V gene's germline CDR1 is SGDLS and CDR2 YYNGEE. V lost 0 bases to trimming and J lost 5 bases, with 21 bases between them. Stated time point: baseline pretreatment blood. As to treatment: 15 Gy SBRT to primary tumor, nephrectomy 4 weeks later. The sample was blood, taken from a patient whose treatment included radiotherapy and nephrectomy. The chain joins TRBV9 to TRBJ2-7; D perhaps matches TRBD1 (6 bases). This TCR came from a woman aged 70-85 years with renal cell carcinoma. The CDR3 protein is CASSVGWSAGVAHEQYF. CDR3 DNA sequence: TGTGCCAGCAGCGTAGGATGGAGCGCAGGGGTGGCCCACGAGCAGTACTTC.